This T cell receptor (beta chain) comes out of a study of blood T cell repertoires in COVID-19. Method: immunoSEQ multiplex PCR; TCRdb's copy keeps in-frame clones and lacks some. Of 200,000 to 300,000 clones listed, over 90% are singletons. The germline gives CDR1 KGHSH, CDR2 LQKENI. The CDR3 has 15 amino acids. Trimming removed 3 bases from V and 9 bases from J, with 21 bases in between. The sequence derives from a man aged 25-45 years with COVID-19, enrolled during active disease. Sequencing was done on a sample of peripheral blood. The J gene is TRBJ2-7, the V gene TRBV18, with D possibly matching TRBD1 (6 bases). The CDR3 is CASSPAQGQSVGQYF. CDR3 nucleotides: TGTGCCAGCTCACCGGCCCAGGGACAAAGTGTGGGGCAGTACTTC.